These T cell receptor beta chains were read from a single sample in a study of Graves' ophthalmopathy and Graves' hyperthyroidism. MiXCR was run by TCRdb on the multiplex PCR reads, yielding one entry per CDR3 protein. In the table there are about 740,000 distinct CDR3 sequences, about 44% of which are singletons. Sequenced material: peripheral blood. Receptors originate from an adult man with Graves' ophthalmopathy. CDR3s include the opening cysteine and the closing phenylalanine or tryptophan. Each record gives: V gene, J gene, clone size, D gene, CDR3 protein, CDR3 DNA. D genes are given only for firm matches. Expanded clones are given a class, and other clones once, few, many or no size at all.

v_call: TRBV9; j_call: TRBJ2-7; clone_size: few; d_call: TRBD2; cdr3_aa: CASSAFETSDSYEQYF; cdr3_nt: TGTGCCAGCAGCGCCTTCGAGACTAGCGACTCCTACGAGCAGTACTTC
v_call: TRBV7-9; j_call: TRBJ1-6; clone_size: NA; d_call: NA; cdr3_aa: CASSQSRGRNRSPLHF; cdr3_nt: TGTGCCAGCAGCCAGTCCAGGGGTAGGAATCGTTCACCCCTCCACTTT
v_call: TRBV2; j_call: TRBJ2-3; clone_size: NA; d_call: NA; cdr3_aa: CASSEGLGTDTQYF; cdr3_nt: TGTGCCAGCAGTGAAGGACTAGGGACAGATACGCAGTATTTT
v_call: TRBV19; j_call: TRBJ1-4; clone_size: few; d_call: NA; cdr3_aa: CASSILASGEKLFF; cdr3_nt: TGTGCCAGTAGTATTCTGGCTAGTGGGGAAAAACTGTTTTTT
v_call: TRBV2; j_call: TRBJ1-5; clone_size: NA; d_call: NA; cdr3_aa: CASSDQGRNQPQHF; cdr3_nt: TGTGCCAGCAGTGACCAGGGGCGCAATCAGCCCCAGCATTTT
v_call: TRBV24-1; j_call: TRBJ1-5; clone_size: NA; d_call: TRBD1; cdr3_aa: CATSDSGTGGYEHF; cdr3_nt: TGTGCCACCAGTGACTCCGGGACAGGGGGCTACGAGCATTTT
v_call: TRBV25-1; j_call: TRBJ1-1; clone_size: many; d_call: NA; cdr3_aa: CASSELLGEAFF; cdr3_nt: TGTGCCAGCAGTGAACTACTTGGTGAAGCTTTCTTT
v_call: TRBV20-1; j_call: TRBJ2-7; clone_size: many; d_call: NA; cdr3_aa: CSAAPGREQYF; cdr3_nt: TGCAGTGCTGCCCCTGGGCGCGAGCAGTACTTC
v_call: TRBV25-1; j_call: TRBJ2-2; clone_size: few; d_call: NA; cdr3_aa: CASSTIASGELFF; cdr3_nt: TGTGCCAGCAGTACCATAGCCTCTGGGGAGCTGTTTTTT
v_call: TRBV6-1; j_call: TRBJ2-5; clone_size: few; d_call: NA; cdr3_aa: CASSSSSEIPKTQYF; cdr3_nt: TGTGCCAGCAGTTCGTCTAGCGAGATACCCAAGACCCAGTACTTC
v_call: TRBV19; j_call: TRBJ1-6; clone_size: many; d_call: TRBD1; cdr3_aa: CATKGGQGYSPLHF; cdr3_nt: TGTGCCACCAAAGGGGGACAGGGGTATTCACCCCTCCACTTT
v_call: TRBV14; j_call: TRBJ1-1; clone_size: few; d_call: NA; cdr3_aa: CASSRLGLNTEAFF; cdr3_nt: TGTGCCAGCAGCCGATTAGGTCTGAACACTGAAGCTTTCTTT
v_call: TRBV9; j_call: TRBJ2-7; clone_size: NA; d_call: NA; cdr3_aa: CASRDSNSCEQYF; cdr3_nt: TGTGCCAGCAGGGACAGCAATTCCTGCGAGCAGTACTTC
v_call: TRBV25-1; j_call: TRBJ2-5; clone_size: once; d_call: TRBD2; cdr3_aa: CASRPSGRNQETQYF; cdr3_nt: TGTGCCAGCAGACCTAGCGGGAGGAACCAAGAGACCCAGTACTTC
v_call: TRBV25-1; j_call: TRBJ1-1; clone_size: NA; d_call: TRBD1; cdr3_aa: CASSLWTGRTEAFF; cdr3_nt: TGTGCCAGCAGCCTTTGGACAGGGCGGACTGAAGCTTTCTTT
v_call: TRBV12-3/TRBV12-4; j_call: TRBJ2-7; clone_size: few; d_call: TRBD1; cdr3_aa: CASSPPGQGGSEQYF; cdr3_nt: TGTGCCAGCAGCCCCCCGGGACAGGGAGGGTCCGAGCAGTACTTC
v_call: TRBV5-6; j_call: TRBJ1-5; clone_size: few; d_call: NA; cdr3_aa: CASSLRGRYNQPQHF; cdr3_nt: TGTGCCAGCAGCTTGAGGGGGAGGTATAATCAGCCCCAGCATTTT
v_call: TRBV12-3/TRBV12-4; j_call: TRBJ2-5; clone_size: NA; d_call: TRBD2; cdr3_aa: CASSSSLTGGLQETQYF; cdr3_nt: TGTGCCAGCAGTTCTAGTCTTACGGGGGGTCTTCAAGAGACCCAGTACTTC
v_call: TRBV7-2; j_call: TRBJ1-3; clone_size: many; d_call: TRBD1; cdr3_aa: CASSLTGQGGLVGGNTIYF; cdr3_nt: TGTGCCAGCAGCTTAACGGGACAGGGTGGCTTAGTTGGTGGAAACACCATATATTTT
v_call: TRBV19; j_call: TRBJ1-1; clone_size: NA; d_call: NA; cdr3_aa: CASSIEGAGETFF; cdr3_nt: TGTGCCAGTAGTATTGAAGGGGCGGGTGAAACTTTCTTT
v_call: TRBV9; j_call: TRBJ2-7; clone_size: few; d_call: NA; cdr3_aa: CASSVGDLSYEQYF; cdr3_nt: TGTGCCAGCAGCGTAGGGGACTTATCCTACGAGCAGTACTTC
v_call: TRBV10-3; j_call: TRBJ1-3; clone_size: once; d_call: NA; cdr3_aa: CAISASRWTVSGNTIYF; cdr3_nt: TGTGCCATCAGTGCCAGCAGATGGACAGTCTCTGGAAACACCATATATTTT
v_call: TRBV7-9; j_call: TRBJ1-6; clone_size: few; d_call: NA; cdr3_aa: CASAVGAYSPLHF; cdr3_nt: TGTGCCAGCGCCGTAGGTGCCTATTCACCCCTCCACTTT
v_call: TRBV5-1; j_call: TRBJ2-7; clone_size: few; d_call: NA; cdr3_aa: CASRGPDYYEQYF; cdr3_nt: TGCGCCAGCAGGGGGCCGGATTACTACGAGCAGTACTTC
v_call: TRBV25-1; j_call: TRBJ2-3; clone_size: NA; d_call: NA; cdr3_aa: CASSAPNQVADTQYF; cdr3_nt: TGTGCCAGCAGTGCTCCCAACCAGGTCGCAGATACGCAGTATTTT
v_call: TRBV7-6; j_call: TRBJ2-3; clone_size: NA; d_call: NA; cdr3_aa: CASSLGGDPGDTQYF; cdr3_nt: TGTGCCAGCAGCTTAGGGGGGGACCCTGGCGATACGCAGTATTTT
v_call: TRBV29-1; j_call: TRBJ2-7; clone_size: many; d_call: NA; cdr3_aa: CSVELMDYEQYF; cdr3_nt: TGCAGCGTTGAACTAATGGACTACGAGCAGTACTTC
v_call: TRBV29-1; j_call: TRBJ2-7; clone_size: once; d_call: NA; cdr3_aa: CSLGRRDEQYF; cdr3_nt: TGCAGCTTAGGTCGGAGGGATGAGCAGTACTTC
v_call: TRBV7-9; j_call: TRBJ2-5; clone_size: few; d_call: NA; cdr3_aa: CASANRGGETQYF; cdr3_nt: TGTGCCAGCGCGAACAGGGGAGGGGAGACCCAGTACTTC
v_call: TRBV7-6; j_call: TRBJ2-7; clone_size: NA; d_call: NA; cdr3_aa: CASSYSRDTRYEQYF; cdr3_nt: TGTGCCAGCAGTTATTCCCGGGACACACGCTACGAGCAGTACTTC
v_call: TRBV29-1; j_call: TRBJ2-7; clone_size: NA; d_call: TRBD1; cdr3_aa: CSVDIQGDREQYF; cdr3_nt: TGCAGCGTTGACATTCAGGGGGATAGGGAGCAGTACTTC
v_call: TRBV25-1; j_call: TRBJ1-4; clone_size: many; d_call: TRBD1; cdr3_aa: CASSGYRGSTTNEKLFF; cdr3_nt: TGTGCCAGCAGTGGTTACAGGGGTTCAACAACTAATGAAAAACTGTTTTTT
v_call: TRBV19; j_call: TRBJ1-1; clone_size: few; d_call: NA; cdr3_aa: CASSPSGRGTEAFF; cdr3_nt: TGTGCCAGCAGCCCTTCGGGGCGCGGGACTGAAGCTTTCTTT
v_call: TRBV7-2; j_call: TRBJ2-5; clone_size: NA; d_call: NA; cdr3_aa: CASTPLGGETQYF; cdr3_nt: TGTGCCAGCACCCCACTAGGAGGGGAGACCCAGTACTTC
v_call: TRBV10-3; j_call: TRBJ1-6; clone_size: NA; d_call: NA; cdr3_aa: CAISGEGARPLHF; cdr3_nt: TGTGCCATCAGTGGAGAAGGAGCGAGGCCCCTCCACTTT
v_call: TRBV24-1; j_call: TRBJ2-6; clone_size: once; d_call: NA; cdr3_aa: CATSDLGRGTGANVLTF; cdr3_nt: TGTGCCACCAGTGATTTGGGGAGGGGGACGGGGGCCAACGTCCTGACTTTC
v_call: TRBV2; j_call: TRBJ2-6; clone_size: NA; d_call: TRBD2; cdr3_aa: CASSETSGTGANVLTF; cdr3_nt: TGTGCCAGCAGTGAGACTAGCGGGACTGGGGCCAACGTCCTGACTTTC
v_call: TRBV25-1; j_call: TRBJ1-2; clone_size: NA; d_call: NA; cdr3_aa: CASSLVQSGFYGYTF; cdr3_nt: TGTGCCAGCAGCTTAGTTCAGTCGGGTTTCTATGGCTACACCTTC
v_call: TRBV7-8; j_call: TRBJ2-5; clone_size: NA; d_call: TRBD2; cdr3_aa: CASFTRGGPETQYF; cdr3_nt: TGTGCCAGCTTTACTCGGGGGGGCCCAGAGACCCAGTACTTC
v_call: TRBV5-5; j_call: TRBJ1-2; clone_size: NA; d_call: TRBD1; cdr3_aa: CASSIGTASSEGYTF; cdr3_nt: TGTGCCAGCAGCATTGGGACAGCCTCTTCTGAAGGCTACACCTTC
v_call: TRBV2; j_call: TRBJ1-1; clone_size: once; d_call: NA; cdr3_aa: CASSFSGLRATEAFF; cdr3_nt: TGTGCCAGCAGTTTTTCGGGGCTGCGGGCCACTGAAGCTTTCTTT
v_call: TRBV10-3; j_call: TRBJ1-2; clone_size: NA; d_call: NA; cdr3_aa: CATTGLYGYTF; cdr3_nt: TGTGCCACTACGGGACTCTATGGCTACACCTTC
v_call: TRBV5-1; j_call: TRBJ2-7; clone_size: NA; d_call: TRBD1; cdr3_aa: CASPAGTGVPEQYF; cdr3_nt: TGTGCCAGCCCAGCGGGGACAGGGGTCCCCGAGCAGTACTTC
v_call: TRBV15; j_call: TRBJ1-1; clone_size: NA; d_call: NA; cdr3_aa: CATSPLNTEAFF; cdr3_nt: TGTGCCACCAGCCCCCTCAACACTGAGGCTTTCTTT
v_call: TRBV20-1; j_call: TRBJ2-5; clone_size: many; d_call: TRBD1; cdr3_aa: CSARAGGQETQYF; cdr3_nt: TGCAGTGCTAGAGCAGGGGGCCAAGAGACCCAGTACTTC
v_call: TRBV15; j_call: TRBJ2-7; clone_size: NA; d_call: TRBD1; cdr3_aa: CATSRAGQGANEQYF; cdr3_nt: TGTGCCACCAGCAGAGCCGGACAGGGGGCAAACGAGCAGTACTTC
v_call: TRBV2; j_call: TRBJ1-2; clone_size: many; d_call: NA; cdr3_aa: CASSESAGAIYGYTF; cdr3_nt: TGTGCCAGCAGTGAGTCGGCAGGGGCGATCTATGGCTACACCTTC
v_call: TRBV2; j_call: TRBJ1-2; clone_size: NA; d_call: NA; cdr3_aa: CASGSGKNYGYTF; cdr3_nt: TGTGCCAGCGGATCGGGCAAGAACTATGGCTACACCTTC
v_call: TRBV7-9; j_call: TRBJ2-7; clone_size: many; d_call: NA; cdr3_aa: CASSFSDSYEQYF; cdr3_nt: TGTGCCAGCAGCTTTTCCGACAGCTACGAGCAGTACTTC
v_call: TRBV7-6; j_call: TRBJ2-7; clone_size: few; d_call: TRBD1; cdr3_aa: CASSPSPGDRSTYEQYF; cdr3_nt: TGTGCCAGCAGCCCCTCCCCTGGGGACAGGTCAACCTACGAGCAGTACTTC
v_call: TRBV19; j_call: TRBJ2-7; clone_size: few; d_call: TRBD2; cdr3_aa: CASKRRESYEQYF; cdr3_nt: TGTGCCAGTAAAAGGCGGGAGAGCTACGAGCAGTACTTC
v_call: TRBV2; j_call: TRBJ1-2; clone_size: many; d_call: TRBD1; cdr3_aa: CASRGQGIWYGYTF; cdr3_nt: TGTGCCAGCAGGGGACAGGGTATTTGGTATGGCTACACCTTC
v_call: TRBV19; j_call: TRBJ2-3; clone_size: once; d_call: NA; cdr3_aa: CASSIPDTDTQYF; cdr3_nt: TGTGCCAGTAGTATCCCGGACACAGATACGCAGTATTTT
v_call: TRBV7-6; j_call: TRBJ1-3; clone_size: NA; d_call: TRBD1; cdr3_aa: CASSPGTGVGNTIYF; cdr3_nt: TGTGCCAGCAGCCCGGGGACAGGGGTTGGAAACACCATATATTTT
v_call: TRBV14; j_call: TRBJ2-5; clone_size: many; d_call: NA; cdr3_aa: CASSVSRETQYF; cdr3_nt: TGTGCCAGCAGCGTTTCTAGGGAGACCCAGTACTTC
v_call: TRBV11-2; j_call: TRBJ2-2; clone_size: NA; d_call: TRBD2; cdr3_aa: CASRDLAGGPSTGELFF; cdr3_nt: TGTGCCAGCAGAGATCTAGCGGGGGGGCCGAGCACCGGGGAGCTGTTTTTT
v_call: TRBV7-9; j_call: TRBJ2-6; clone_size: NA; d_call: NA; cdr3_aa: CASNPDMSGANVLTF; cdr3_nt: TGCGCCAGCAACCCGGATATGTCCGGGGCCAACGTCCTGACTTTC
v_call: TRBV5-4; j_call: TRBJ1-1; clone_size: NA; d_call: NA; cdr3_aa: CASSLEWGAGMNTEAFF; cdr3_nt: TGTGCCAGCAGCTTGGAATGGGGGGCAGGGATGAACACTGAAGCTTTCTTT